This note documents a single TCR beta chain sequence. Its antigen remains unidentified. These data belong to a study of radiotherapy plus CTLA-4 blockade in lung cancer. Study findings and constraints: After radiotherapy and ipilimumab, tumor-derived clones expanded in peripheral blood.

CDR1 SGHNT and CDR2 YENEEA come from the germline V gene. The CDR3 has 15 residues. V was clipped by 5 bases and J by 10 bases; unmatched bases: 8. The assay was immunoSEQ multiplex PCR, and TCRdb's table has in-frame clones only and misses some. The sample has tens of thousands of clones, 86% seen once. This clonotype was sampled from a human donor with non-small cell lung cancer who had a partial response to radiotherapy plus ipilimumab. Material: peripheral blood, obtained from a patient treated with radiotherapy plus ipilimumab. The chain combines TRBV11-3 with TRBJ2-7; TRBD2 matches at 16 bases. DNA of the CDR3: TGTGCCAGCAGCGCGGGACTAGCGGGAGGGCCGGACCAGTACTTC. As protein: CASSAGLAGGPDQYF.